This T cell receptor beta chain derives from a study of cytomegalovirus exposure and HLA in healthy donors. The PCR had 60 Vbeta and 13 Jbeta primers. The table came from immunoSEQ multiplex PCR; TCRdb's copy has only in-frame clones and leaves some out. Of roughly 100,000 clones in the sample, roughly four fifths were seen once. The sequence came from a woman aged 18-30 years in good health and CMV-seropositive. Sequencing was carried out using PBMCs.

The CDR3 sequence is CASRMTGTRLDPGKYEQYF. CDR3 in DNA: TGTGCCAGCAGAATGACCGGGACAAGGCTCGATCCAGGGAAATACGAGCAGTACTTC. The chain recombines TRBV2 with TRBJ2-7, with a weak D call TRBD1 (6 bases). The CDR3 is 19 residues long. From germline, CDR1 is SNHLY and CDR2 FYNNEI. V dropped 6 bases and J dropped 4 bases, with 31 bases sitting between them. Combining the CDR3 with reference TRBV2 and TRBJ2-7 gives the whole variable domain EPEVTQTPSHQVTQMGQEVILRCVPISNHLYFYWYRQILGQKVEFLVSFYNNEISEKSEIFDDQFSVERPDGSNFTLKIRSTKLEDSAMYFCASRMTGTRLDPGKYEQYFGPGTRLTVT.